This T cell receptor (beta chain) is from a study of OX40 agonist ivuxolimab in advanced cancers. Libraries were prepared by immunoSEQ multiplex PCR; TCRdb keeps only in-frame clonotypes and omits some of them. This sample has about 97,000 clones, with around 85% found just once. Regarding this clone: The antigen remains undetermined.

V was shortened by 5 bases and J by 4 bases, with 8 bases between the two germline ends. Germline V gene data show CDR1 as DFQATT and CDR2 as SNEGSKA (reference sequence). CDR3 length equals 11 residues. Sampling times: baseline, cycle 4 day 1, cycle 7 day 1. Whole-study findings and limits: The average count of expanded clones was higher among CD8+ T cells than among CD4+. Low clonal expansion, among the lowest seen, marked partial responders at 0.1-3.0 mg/kg.

V is TRBV20-1 and J is TRBJ1-1; no reliable D call. The sequencing here drew on CD4+ or CD8+ T cells sorted from blood, taken in a trial of the OX40 agonist ivuxolimab. This clonotype originated in an adult with an advanced solid tumor such as melanoma, head and neck, liver or kidney cancer. Written as DNA, the CDR3 is TGCAGTGCTGGCCGGGCCACTGAAGCTTTCTTT. Residues: CSAGRATEAFF.